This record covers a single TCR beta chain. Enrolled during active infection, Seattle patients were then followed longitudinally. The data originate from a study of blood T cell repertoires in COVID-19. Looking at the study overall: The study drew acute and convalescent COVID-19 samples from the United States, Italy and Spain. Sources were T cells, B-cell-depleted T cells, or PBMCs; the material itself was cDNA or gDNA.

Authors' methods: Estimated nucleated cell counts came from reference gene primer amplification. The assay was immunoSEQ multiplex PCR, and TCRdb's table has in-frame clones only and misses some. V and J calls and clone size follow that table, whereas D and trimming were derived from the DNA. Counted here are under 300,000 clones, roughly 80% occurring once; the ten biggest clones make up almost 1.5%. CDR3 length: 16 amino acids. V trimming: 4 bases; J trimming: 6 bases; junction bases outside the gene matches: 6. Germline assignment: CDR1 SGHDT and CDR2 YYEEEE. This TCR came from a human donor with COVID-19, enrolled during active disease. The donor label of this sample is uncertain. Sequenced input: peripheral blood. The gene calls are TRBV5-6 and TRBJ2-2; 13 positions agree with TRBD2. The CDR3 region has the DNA TGTGCCAGCAGCGCTGGACTAGCGGGAGCCCCCGGGGAGCTGTTTTTT. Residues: CASSAGLAGAPGELFF.